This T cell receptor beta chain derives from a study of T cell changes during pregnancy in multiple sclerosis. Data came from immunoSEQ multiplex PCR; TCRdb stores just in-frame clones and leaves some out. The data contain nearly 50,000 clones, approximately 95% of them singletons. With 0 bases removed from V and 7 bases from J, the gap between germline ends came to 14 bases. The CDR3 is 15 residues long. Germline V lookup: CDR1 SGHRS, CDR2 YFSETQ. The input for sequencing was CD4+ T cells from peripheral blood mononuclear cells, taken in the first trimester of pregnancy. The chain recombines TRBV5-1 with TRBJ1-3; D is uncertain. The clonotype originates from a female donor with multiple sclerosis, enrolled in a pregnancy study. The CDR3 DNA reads TGCGCCAGCAGCTTGGCACTCGATGCCGGGAACACCATATATTTT. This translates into CASSLALDAGNTIYF. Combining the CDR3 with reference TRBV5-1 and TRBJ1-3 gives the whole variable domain KAGVTQTPRYLIKTRGQQVTLSCSPISGHRSVSWYQQTPGQGLQFLFEYFSETQRNKGNFPGRFSGRQFSNSRSEMNVSTLELGDSALYLCASSLALDAGNTIYFGEGSWLTVV.